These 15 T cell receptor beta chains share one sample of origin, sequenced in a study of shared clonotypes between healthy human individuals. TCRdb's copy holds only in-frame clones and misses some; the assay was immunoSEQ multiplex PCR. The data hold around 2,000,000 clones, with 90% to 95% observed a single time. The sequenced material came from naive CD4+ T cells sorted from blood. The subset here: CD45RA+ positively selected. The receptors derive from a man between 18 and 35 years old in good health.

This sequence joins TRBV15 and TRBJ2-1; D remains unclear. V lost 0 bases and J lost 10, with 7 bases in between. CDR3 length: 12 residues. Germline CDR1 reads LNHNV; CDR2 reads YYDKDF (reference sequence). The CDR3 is CATSRDSQEQFF. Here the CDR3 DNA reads TGTGCCACCAGCAGAGATTCTCAGGAGCAGTTCTTC.

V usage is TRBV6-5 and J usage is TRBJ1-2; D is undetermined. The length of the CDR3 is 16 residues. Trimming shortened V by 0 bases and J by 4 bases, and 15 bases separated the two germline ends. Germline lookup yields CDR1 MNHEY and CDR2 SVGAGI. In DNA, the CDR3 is TGTGCCAGCAGTTACTCGATTAGCCGGTCGGCCTATGGCTACACCTTC. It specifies CASSYSISRSAYGYTF.

CDR3 loop: CAWSRRGSPDTQYF. In DNA, the CDR3 is TGTGCCTGGAGTAGGAGGGGGTCGCCAGATACGCAGTATTTT. The chain carries TRBV30 and TRBJ2-3; D may be TRBD1 or TRBD2 (6 bases each). This CDR3 has 14 residues. Germline CDR1 and CDR2: GTSNPN and SVGIG (reference sequence). Between the trimmed V and J ends, which lost 2 bases and 4 bases, there was a span of 13 bases.

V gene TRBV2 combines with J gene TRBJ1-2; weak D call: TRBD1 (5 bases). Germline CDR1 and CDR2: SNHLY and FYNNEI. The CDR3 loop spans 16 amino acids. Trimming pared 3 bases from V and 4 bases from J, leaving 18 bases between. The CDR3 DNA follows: TGTGCCAGCAGTGAGACCCCAGTGGGGGGAGTCTATGGCTACACCTTC. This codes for CASSETPVGGVYGYTF.

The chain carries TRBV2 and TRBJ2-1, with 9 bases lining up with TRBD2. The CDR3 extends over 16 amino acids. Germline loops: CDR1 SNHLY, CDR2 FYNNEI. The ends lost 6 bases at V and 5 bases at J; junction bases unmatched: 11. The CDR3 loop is CASRTLAGARNNEQFF. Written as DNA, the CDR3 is TGTGCCAGCAGAACTTTAGCGGGGGCTCGTAACAATGAGCAGTTCTTC.

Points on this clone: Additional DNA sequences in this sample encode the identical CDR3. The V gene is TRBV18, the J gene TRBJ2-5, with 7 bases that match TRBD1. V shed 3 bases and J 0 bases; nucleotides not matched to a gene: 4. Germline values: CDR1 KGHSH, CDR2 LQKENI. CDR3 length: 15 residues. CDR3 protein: CASSPRTGDQETQYF. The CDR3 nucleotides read TGTGCCAGCTCACCCCGGACAGGCGACCAAGAGACCCAGTACTTC. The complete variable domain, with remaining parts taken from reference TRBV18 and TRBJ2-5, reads NAGVMQNPRHLVRRRGQEARLRCSPMKGHSHVYWYRQLPEEGLKFMVYLQKENIIDESGMPKERFSAEFPKEGPSILRIQQVVRGDSAAYFCASSPRTGDQETQYFGPGTRLLVL.

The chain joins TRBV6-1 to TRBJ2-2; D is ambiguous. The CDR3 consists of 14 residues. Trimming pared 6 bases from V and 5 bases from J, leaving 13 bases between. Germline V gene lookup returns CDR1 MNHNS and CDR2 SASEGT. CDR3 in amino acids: CASSPQDHTGELFF. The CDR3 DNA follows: TGTGCCAGCAGCCCACAAGACCATACCGGGGAGCTGTTTTTT.

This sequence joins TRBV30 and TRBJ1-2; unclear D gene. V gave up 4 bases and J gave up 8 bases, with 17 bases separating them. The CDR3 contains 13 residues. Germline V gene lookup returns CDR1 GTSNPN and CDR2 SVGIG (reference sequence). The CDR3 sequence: CAWTSSLVGGYTF. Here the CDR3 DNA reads TGTGCCTGGACCTCCTCGCTTGTCGGAGGCTACACCTTC. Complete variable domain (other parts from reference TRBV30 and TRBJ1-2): SQTIHQWPATLVQPVGSPLSLECTVEGTSNPNLYWYRQAAGRGLQLLFYSVGIGQISSEVPQNLSASRPQDRQFILSSKKLLLSDSGFYLCAWTSSLVGGYTFGSGTRLTVV.

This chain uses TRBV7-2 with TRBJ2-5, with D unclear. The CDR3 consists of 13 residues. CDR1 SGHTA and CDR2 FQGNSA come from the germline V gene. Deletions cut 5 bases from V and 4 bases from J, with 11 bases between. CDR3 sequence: CASSRSPGETQYF. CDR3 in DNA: TGTGCCAGCAGCCGCTCCCCAGGAGAGACCCAGTACTTC.

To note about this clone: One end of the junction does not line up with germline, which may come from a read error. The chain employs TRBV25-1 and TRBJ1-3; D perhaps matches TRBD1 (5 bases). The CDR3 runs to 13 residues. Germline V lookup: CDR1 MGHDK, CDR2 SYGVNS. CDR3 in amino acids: CASSRDPGNTIYF. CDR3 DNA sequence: TGTGCCAGCAGCCGGGACCCTGGGAACACCATATATTTT.

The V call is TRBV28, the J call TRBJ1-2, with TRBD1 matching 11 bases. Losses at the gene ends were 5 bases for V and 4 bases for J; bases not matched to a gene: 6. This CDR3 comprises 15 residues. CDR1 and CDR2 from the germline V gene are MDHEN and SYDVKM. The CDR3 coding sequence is TGTGCCAGCAGTCCTACGGGACAGGGGGTCTATGGCTACACCTTC. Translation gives CASSPTGQGVYGYTF.

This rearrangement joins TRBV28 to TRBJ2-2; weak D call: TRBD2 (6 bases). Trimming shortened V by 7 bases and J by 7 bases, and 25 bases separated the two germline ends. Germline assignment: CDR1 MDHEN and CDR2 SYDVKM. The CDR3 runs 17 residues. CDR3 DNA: TGTGCCAGCAACCCCTTCGTGTGGAGGAAGGAGGGCGGGGAGCTGTTTTTT. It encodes CASNPFVWRKEGGELFF. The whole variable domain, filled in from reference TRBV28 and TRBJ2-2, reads DVKVTQSSRYLVKRTGEKVFLECVQDMDHENMFWYRQDPGLGLRLIYFSYDVKMKEKGDIPEGYSVSREKKERFSLILESASTNQTSMYLCASNPFVWRKEGGELFFGEGSRLTVL.

CDR3 residues: CASSSLGGQYF. In DNA, the CDR3 is TGTGCCAGCAGTTCCTTAGGGGGGCAGTACTTC. J is TRBJ2-7 and V is TRBV6-5, with TRBD1 as a possible D gene (6 bases). Trimming took off 4 bases at V and 9 bases at J, with 10 bases between the two ends. This CDR3 spans 11 amino acids. CDR1 is MNHEY and CDR2 is SVGAGI in the germline V gene.

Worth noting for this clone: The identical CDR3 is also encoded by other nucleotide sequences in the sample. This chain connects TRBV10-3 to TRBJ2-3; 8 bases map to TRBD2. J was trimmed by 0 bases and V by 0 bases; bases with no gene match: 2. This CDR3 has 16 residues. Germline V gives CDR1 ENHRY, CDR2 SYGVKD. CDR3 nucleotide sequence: TGTGCCATCAGTGAGTCGTCGGGGGGGAGCACAGATACGCAGTATTTT. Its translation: CAISESSGGSTDTQYF.

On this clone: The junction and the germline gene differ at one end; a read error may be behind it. The CDR3 is CASSEALSTTGGEDF. In DNA form, the CDR3 reads TGTGCCAGCAGTGAAGCGCTTTCGACGACAGGTGGGGAAGATTTT. The genes are TRBV6-1 and TRBJ2-3; D perhaps matches TRBD1 (6 bases). The CDR3 covers 15 residues. The germline V gene has CDR1 MNHNS and CDR2 SASEGT.